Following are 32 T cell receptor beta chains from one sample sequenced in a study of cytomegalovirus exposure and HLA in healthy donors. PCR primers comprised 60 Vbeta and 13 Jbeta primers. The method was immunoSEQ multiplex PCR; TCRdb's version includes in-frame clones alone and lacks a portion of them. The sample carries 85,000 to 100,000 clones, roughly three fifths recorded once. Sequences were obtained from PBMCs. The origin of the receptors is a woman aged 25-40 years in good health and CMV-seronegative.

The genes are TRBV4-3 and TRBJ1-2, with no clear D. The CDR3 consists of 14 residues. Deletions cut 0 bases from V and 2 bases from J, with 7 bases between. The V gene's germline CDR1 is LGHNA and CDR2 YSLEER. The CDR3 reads CASSQESRNYGYTF. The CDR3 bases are TGCGCCAGCAGCCAAGAGTCGAGGAACTATGGCTACACCTTC.

For the CDR3, the DNA is TGTGCCAGTAGTACCACAGGGGCTAGCGGGAGGGTCACGAACACCGGGGAGCTGTTTTTT. It specifies CASSTTGASGRVTNTGELFF. The chain joins TRBV19 to TRBJ2-2; 12 bases map to TRBD2. The length of the CDR3 is 20 residues. Trimming took 4 bases from V and 0 from J; bases not matched to a gene: 12. Germline assignment: CDR1 LNHDA and CDR2 SQIVND (reference sequence).

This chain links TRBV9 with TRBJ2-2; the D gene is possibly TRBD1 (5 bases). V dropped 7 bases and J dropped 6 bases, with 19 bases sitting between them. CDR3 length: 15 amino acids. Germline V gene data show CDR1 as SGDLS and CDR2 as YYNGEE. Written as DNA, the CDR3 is TGTGCCAGCGCGCTACAGGCTCTGCCGTCCGGGGAGCTGTTTTTT. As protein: CASALQALPSGELFF.

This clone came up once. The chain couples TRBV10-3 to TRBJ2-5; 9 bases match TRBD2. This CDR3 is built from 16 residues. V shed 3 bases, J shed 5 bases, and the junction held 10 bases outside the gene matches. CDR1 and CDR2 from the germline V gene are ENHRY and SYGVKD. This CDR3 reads CAISDVSGTSYETQYF. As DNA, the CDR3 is TGTGCCATCAGTGACGTTTCCGGGACTAGCTATGAGACCCAGTACTTC.

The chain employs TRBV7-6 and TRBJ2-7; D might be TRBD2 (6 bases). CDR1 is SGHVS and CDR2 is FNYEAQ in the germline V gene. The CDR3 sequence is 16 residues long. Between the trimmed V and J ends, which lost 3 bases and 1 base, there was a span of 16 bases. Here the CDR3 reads CASSFRSRDLSYEQYF. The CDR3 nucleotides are TGTGCCAGCAGCTTTAGGTCCCGGGACTTATCCTACGAGCAGTACTTC. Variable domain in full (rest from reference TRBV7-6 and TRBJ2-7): GAGVSQSPRYKVTKRGQDVALRCDPISGHVSLYWYRQALGQGPEFLTYFNYEAQQDKSGLPNDRFSAERPEGSISTLTIQRTEQRDSAMYRCASSFRSRDLSYEQYFGPGTRLTVT.

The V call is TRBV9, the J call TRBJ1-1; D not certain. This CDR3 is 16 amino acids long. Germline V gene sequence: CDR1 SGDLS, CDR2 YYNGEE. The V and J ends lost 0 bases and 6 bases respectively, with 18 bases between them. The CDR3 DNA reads TGTGCCAGCAGCGTAGGGTCAGCTCCCGGGGAATCTGAAGCTTTCTTT. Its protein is CASSVGSAPGESEAFF.

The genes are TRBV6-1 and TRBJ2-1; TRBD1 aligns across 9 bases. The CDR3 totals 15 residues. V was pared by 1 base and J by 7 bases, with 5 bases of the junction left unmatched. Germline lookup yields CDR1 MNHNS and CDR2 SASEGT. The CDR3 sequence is CASSEGTGVLNEQFF. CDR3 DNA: TGTGCCAGCAGTGAAGGGACAGGGGTATTAAATGAGCAGTTCTTC.

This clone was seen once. In DNA, the CDR3 is TGTGCCAGCAGCGGGGGACAGGGACTCTCAGATACGCAGTATTTT. It is translated as CASSGGQGLSDTQYF. The chain combines TRBV5-8 with TRBJ2-3; 9 bases fit TRBD1. The ends lost 4 bases at V and 4 bases at J; junction bases unmatched: 7. Germline loops: CDR1 SGHTS, CDR2 YDEGEE. The CDR3 loop spans 15 amino acids.

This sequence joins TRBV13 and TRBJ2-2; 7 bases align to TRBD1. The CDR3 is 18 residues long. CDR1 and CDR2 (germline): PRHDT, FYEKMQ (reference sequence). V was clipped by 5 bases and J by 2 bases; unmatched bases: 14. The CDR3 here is CASSRDHRQGTNTGELFF. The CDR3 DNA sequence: TGTGCCAGCAGCCGAGACCACAGACAGGGAACTAACACCGGGGAGCTGTTTTTT.

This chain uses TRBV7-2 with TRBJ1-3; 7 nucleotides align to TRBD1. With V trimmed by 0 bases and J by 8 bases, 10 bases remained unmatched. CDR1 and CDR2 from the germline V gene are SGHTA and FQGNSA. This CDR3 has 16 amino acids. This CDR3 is CASSLAATGVADTIYF. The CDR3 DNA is TGTGCCAGCAGCTTAGCCGCCACAGGGGTTGCGGACACCATATATTTT.

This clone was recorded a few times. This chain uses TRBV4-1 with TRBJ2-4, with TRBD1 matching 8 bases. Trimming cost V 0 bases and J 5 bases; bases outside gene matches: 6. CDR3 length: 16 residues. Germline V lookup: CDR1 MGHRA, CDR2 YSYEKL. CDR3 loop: CASSQDEGTGQNIQYF. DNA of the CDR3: TGCGCCAGCAGCCAAGATGAGGGGACAGGTCAAAACATTCAGTACTTC.

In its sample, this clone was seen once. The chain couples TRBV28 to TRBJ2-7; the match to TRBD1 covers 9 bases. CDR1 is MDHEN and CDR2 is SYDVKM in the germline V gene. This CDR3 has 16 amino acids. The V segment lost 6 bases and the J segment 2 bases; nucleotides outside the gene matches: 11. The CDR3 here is CASRGTGTGSTYEQYF. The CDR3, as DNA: TGTGCCAGCAGGGGTACCGGGACAGGGAGCACCTACGAGCAGTACTTC.

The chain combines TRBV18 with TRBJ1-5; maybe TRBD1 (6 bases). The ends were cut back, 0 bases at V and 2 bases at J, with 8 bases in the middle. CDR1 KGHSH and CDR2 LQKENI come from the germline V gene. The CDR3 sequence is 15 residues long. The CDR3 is CASSPPGGGNQPQHF. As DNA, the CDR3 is TGTGCCAGCTCACCACCAGGGGGTGGCAATCAGCCCCAGCATTTT.

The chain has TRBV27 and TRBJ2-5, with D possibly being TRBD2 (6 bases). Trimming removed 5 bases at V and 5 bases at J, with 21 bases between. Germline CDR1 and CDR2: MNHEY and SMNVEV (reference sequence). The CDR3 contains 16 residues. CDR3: CASSPRLGTRGETQYF. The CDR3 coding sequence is TGTGCCAGCAGTCCTAGGCTGGGGACCCGGGGGGAGACCCAGTACTTC.

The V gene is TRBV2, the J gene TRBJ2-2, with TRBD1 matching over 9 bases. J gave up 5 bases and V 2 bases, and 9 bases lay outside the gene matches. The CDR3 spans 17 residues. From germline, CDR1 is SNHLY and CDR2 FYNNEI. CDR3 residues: CASSEQVGQGWTGELFF. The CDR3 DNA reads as TGTGCCAGCAGTGAACAGGTCGGACAGGGGTGGACCGGGGAGCTGTTTTTT.

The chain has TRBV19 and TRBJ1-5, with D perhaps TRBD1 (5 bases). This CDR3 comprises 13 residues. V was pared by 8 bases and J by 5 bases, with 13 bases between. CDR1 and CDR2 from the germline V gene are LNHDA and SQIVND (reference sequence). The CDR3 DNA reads TGTGCCAGTTTGGGAGGGGTTTATCAGCCCCAGCATTTT. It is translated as CASLGGVYQPQHF.

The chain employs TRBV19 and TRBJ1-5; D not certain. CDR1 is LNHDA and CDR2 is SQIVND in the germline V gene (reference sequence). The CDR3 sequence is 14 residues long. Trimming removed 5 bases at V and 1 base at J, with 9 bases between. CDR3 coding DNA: TGTGCCAGTAGTCGCGAAAGAAGCAATCAGCCCCAGCATTTT. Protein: CASSRERSNQPQHF.

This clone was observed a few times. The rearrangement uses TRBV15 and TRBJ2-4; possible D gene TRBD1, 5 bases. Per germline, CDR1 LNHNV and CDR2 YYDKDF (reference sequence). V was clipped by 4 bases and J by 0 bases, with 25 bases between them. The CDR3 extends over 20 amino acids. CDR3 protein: CATSNNRQPALFLAKNIQYF. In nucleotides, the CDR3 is TGTGCCACCAGCAACAATCGACAGCCAGCACTATTCTTAGCCAAAAACATTCAGTACTTC.

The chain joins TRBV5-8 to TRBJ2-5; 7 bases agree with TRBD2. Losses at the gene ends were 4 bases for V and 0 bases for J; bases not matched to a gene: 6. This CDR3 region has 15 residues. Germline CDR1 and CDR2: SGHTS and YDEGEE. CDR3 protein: CASSIPGGNQETQYF. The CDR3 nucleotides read TGTGCCAGCAGCATCCCGGGGGGAAACCAAGAGACCCAGTACTTC.

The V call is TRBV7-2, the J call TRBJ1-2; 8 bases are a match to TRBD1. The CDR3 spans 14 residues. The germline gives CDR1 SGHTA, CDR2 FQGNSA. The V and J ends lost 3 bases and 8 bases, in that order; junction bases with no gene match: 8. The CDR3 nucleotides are TGTGCCAGCAGCTTGGACAGGGCCGATGGGGGCTACACCTTC. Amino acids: CASSLDRADGGYTF.

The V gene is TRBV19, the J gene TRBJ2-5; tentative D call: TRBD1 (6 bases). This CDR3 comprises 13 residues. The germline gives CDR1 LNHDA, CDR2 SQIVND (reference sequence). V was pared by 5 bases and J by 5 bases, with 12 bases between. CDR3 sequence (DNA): TGTGCCAGTAGTGTGGGGGCGAGGGAGACCCAGTACTTC. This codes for CASSVGARETQYF.

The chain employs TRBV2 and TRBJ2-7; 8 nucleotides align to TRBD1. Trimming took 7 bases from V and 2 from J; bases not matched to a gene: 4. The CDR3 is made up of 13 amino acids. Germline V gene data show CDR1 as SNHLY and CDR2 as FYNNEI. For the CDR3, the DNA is TGTGCCAGCATGCCAGGGGGCCCCTACGAGCAGTACTTC. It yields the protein CASMPGGPYEQYF.

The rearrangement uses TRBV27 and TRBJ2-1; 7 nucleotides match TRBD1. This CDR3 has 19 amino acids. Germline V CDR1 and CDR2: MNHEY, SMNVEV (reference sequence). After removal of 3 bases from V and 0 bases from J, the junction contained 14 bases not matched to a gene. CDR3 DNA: TGTGCCAGCAGTTTTCCGCCCCCGGGACAGCAAGACTCCTACAATGAGCAGTTCTTC. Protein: CASSFPPPGQQDSYNEQFF.

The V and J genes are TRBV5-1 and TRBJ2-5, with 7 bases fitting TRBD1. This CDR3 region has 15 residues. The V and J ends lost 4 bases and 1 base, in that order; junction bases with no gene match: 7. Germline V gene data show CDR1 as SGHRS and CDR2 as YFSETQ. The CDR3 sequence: CASSIQRGPQETQYF. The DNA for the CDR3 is TGCGCCAGCAGCATCCAAAGGGGGCCCCAAGAGACCCAGTACTTC. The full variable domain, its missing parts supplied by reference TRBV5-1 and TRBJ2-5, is KAGVTQTPRYLIKTRGQQVTLSCSPISGHRSVSWYQQTPGQGLQFLFEYFSETQRNKGNFPGRFSGRQFSNSRSEMNVSTLELGDSALYLCASSIQRGPQETQYFGPGTRLLVL.

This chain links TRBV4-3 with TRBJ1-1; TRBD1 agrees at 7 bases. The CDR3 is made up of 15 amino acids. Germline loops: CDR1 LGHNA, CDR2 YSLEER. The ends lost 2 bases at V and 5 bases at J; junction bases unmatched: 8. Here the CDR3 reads CASSQFMEGATEAFF. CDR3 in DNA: TGCGCCAGCAGCCAATTCATGGAGGGGGCGACTGAAGCTTTCTTT.

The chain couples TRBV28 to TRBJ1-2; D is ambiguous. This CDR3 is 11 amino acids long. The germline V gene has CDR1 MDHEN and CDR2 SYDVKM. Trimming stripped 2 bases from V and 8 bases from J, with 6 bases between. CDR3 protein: CASSLGEGYTF. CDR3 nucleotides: TGTGCCAGCAGTTTAGGAGAAGGCTACACCTTC.

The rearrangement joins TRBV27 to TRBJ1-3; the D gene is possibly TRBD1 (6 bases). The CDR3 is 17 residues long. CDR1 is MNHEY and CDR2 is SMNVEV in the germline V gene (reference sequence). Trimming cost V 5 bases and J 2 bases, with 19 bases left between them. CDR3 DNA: TGTGCCAGCAGTGCCCCCGGACAGCTTACGGCTGGAAACACCATATATTTT. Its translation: CASSAPGQLTAGNTIYF.

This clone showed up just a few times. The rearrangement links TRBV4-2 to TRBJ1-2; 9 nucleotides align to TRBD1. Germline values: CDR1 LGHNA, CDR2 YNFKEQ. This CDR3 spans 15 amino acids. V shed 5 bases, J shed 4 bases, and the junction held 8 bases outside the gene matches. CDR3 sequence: CASSEGTGRPYGYTF. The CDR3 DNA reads TGTGCCAGCAGCGAAGGGACAGGGAGGCCCTATGGCTACACCTTC.

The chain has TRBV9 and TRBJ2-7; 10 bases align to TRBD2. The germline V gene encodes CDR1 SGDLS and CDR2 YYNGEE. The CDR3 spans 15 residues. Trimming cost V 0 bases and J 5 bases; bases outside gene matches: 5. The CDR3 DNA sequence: TGTGCCAGCAGCGTAGGCACTAGCGGGATCCACGAGCAGTACTTC. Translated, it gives CASSVGTSGIHEQYF.

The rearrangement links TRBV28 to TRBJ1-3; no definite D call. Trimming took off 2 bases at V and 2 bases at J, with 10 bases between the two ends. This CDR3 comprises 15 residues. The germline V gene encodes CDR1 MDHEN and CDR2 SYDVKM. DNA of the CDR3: TGTGCCAGCAGTTTAGGAGGGTTTCCTGGAAACACCATATATTTT. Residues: CASSLGGFPGNTIYF.

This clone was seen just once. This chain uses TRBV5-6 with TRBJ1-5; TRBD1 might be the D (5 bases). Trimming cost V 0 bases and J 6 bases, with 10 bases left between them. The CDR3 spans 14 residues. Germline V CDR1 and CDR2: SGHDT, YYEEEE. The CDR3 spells CASSLGRGGQPQHF. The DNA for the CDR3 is TGTGCCAGCAGCTTGGGGAGGGGTGGTCAGCCCCAGCATTTT.

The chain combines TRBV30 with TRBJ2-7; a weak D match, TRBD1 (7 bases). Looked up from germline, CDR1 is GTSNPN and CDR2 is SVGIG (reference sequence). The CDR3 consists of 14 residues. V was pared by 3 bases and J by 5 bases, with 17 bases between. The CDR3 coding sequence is TGTGCCTGGAGGCCCCTAGGAGGGGGCAACGAGCAGTACTTC. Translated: CAWRPLGGGNEQYF.